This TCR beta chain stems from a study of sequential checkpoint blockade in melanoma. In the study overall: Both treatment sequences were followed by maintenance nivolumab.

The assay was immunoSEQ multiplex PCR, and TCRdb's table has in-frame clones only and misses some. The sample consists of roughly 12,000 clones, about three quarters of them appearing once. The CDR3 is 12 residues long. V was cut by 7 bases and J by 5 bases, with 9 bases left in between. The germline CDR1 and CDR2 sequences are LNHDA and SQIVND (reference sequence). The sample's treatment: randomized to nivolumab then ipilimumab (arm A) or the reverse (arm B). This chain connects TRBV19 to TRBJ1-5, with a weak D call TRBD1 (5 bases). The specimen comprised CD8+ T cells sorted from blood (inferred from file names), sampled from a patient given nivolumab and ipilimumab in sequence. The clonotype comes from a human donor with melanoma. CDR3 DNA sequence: TGTGCCAGTACCCCAGGGTATCAGCCCCAGCATTTT. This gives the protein CASTPGYQPQHF.